Below, one TCR beta chain is given with its context. Trimming stripped 7 bases from V and 5 bases from J, with 20 bases between. The CDR3 totals 14 residues. The germline V gene has CDR1 SQVTM and CDR2 ANQGSEA. Researchers prepared the TCRbeta library using unique molecular identifiers, the study reports. Using its own MiXCR run on the PCR reads, TCRdb lists one record per CDR3 protein. The table has 400,000 to 500,000 distinct CDR3 sequences, 9.5% to 13% seen once. These data are taken from a study of T-cell reconstitution after alpha-beta-depleted transplantation in children. Sequenced material: PBMCs from the stem cell graft donor, taken from the stem cell graft. The chain employs TRBV29-1 and TRBJ1-2, with D perhaps matching TRBD1 (6 bases). This receptor was obtained from a human donor who donated a stem cell graft to a child with acute myeloid leukemia. The CDR3 sequence: CSASESGAGYGYTF. CDR3 nucleotides: TGCAGCGCCAGTGAGTCGGGGGCCGGGTATGGCTACACCTTC.